The rows below give T cell receptor beta chains drawn from one sample of a study of Ad26.COV2.S vaccination and SARS-CoV-2 variants. Profiling relied on immunoSEQ multiplex PCR, and the TCRdb table lists in-frame clones only, not all of them. The table lists roughly 410,000 clones, roughly 80% of them singletons. Sequencing was performed on peripheral blood, taken in a trial of Ad26.COV2.S vaccine versus placebo. These receptor sequences come from a person aged 18-60 years who received the Ad26.COV2.S COVID-19 vaccine or a placebo. CDR3s include the opening cysteine and the closing phenylalanine or tryptophan. Each record gives: CDR3 DNA, CDR3 protein, V gene, clone size, D gene, J gene. The D gene is left open where the match is weak. Expanded clones are given a class, and other clones once, few, many or no size at all.

cdr3_nt: TGTGCCAGCAGTGAAGGGGTTCGGCAGCTAAATCAGCCCCAGCATTTT
cdr3_aa: CASSEGVRQLNQPQHF
v_call: TRBV6-1
clone_size: NA
d_call: NA
j_call: TRBJ1-5

cdr3_nt: TGTGCCAGCAGCCCGAGCGGGGGAGTCCATTCACCCCTCCACTTT
cdr3_aa: CASSPSGGVHSPLHF
v_call: TRBV13
clone_size: few
d_call: NA
j_call: TRBJ1-6

cdr3_nt: TGTGCCAGCAGCTCCCCTGGGGGGACTGAAGCTTTCTTT
cdr3_aa: CASSSPGGTEAFF
v_call: TRBV7-2
clone_size: NA
d_call: NA
j_call: TRBJ1-1

cdr3_nt: TGTGCCTGGAGTTACAGCACAAGCTACACCTTC
cdr3_aa: CAWSYSTSYTF
v_call: TRBV30
clone_size: NA
d_call: NA
j_call: TRBJ1-2

cdr3_nt: TGTGCCAGCAGCTTAAGTCCCGGCCGGAACAATTCACCCCTCCACTTT
cdr3_aa: CASSLSPGRNNSPLHF
v_call: TRBV11-3
clone_size: NA
d_call: NA
j_call: TRBJ1-6

cdr3_nt: TGTGCCAGCAGCGGCCGGGACAGGGGGGTTTCTGGGGCCAACGTCCTGACTTTC
cdr3_aa: CASSGRDRGVSGANVLTF
v_call: TRBV3-1/TRBV3-2
clone_size: NA
d_call: TRBD1
j_call: TRBJ2-6

cdr3_nt: TGTGCCACCCGACAGGGCTCCTCTGGAAACACCATATATTTT
cdr3_aa: CATRQGSSGNTIYF
v_call: TRBV19
clone_size: NA
d_call: TRBD1
j_call: TRBJ1-3

cdr3_nt: TGTGCCAGCAGTTCCCCAACGGGGGCGGGCGAAAAACTGTTTTTT
cdr3_aa: CASSSPTGAGEKLFF
v_call: TRBV28
clone_size: NA
d_call: NA
j_call: TRBJ1-4

cdr3_nt: TGTGCCAGCAGCCTTACAGGGGCCCACGAGCAGTACTTC
cdr3_aa: CASSLTGAHEQYF
v_call: TRBV14
clone_size: NA
d_call: TRBD1
j_call: TRBJ2-7

cdr3_nt: TGTGCCAGCTCACCACTGGACATCGATGAAGCTTTCTTT
cdr3_aa: CASSPLDIDEAFF
v_call: TRBV18
clone_size: once
d_call: NA
j_call: TRBJ1-1

cdr3_nt: TGCAGCGTTACGACAGGGGGCGCGGGGACCGGGGAGCTGTTTTTT
cdr3_aa: CSVTTGGAGTGELFF
v_call: TRBV29-1
clone_size: NA
d_call: TRBD1
j_call: TRBJ2-2

cdr3_nt: TGTGCCAGCAGTTATAGTCAGGGTGACGGCTACACCTTC
cdr3_aa: CASSYSQGDGYTF
v_call: TRBV6-6
clone_size: few
d_call: NA
j_call: TRBJ1-2

cdr3_nt: TGTGCCAGCAGTGTAAGGAAGGACAATGAGCAGTTCTTC
cdr3_aa: CASSVRKDNEQFF
v_call: TRBV2
clone_size: few
d_call: NA
j_call: TRBJ2-1

cdr3_nt: TGCGCCAGCAGCCAATCTCAGGGAGCTCAGCCCCAGCATTTT
cdr3_aa: CASSQSQGAQPQHF
v_call: TRBV4-1
clone_size: NA
d_call: NA
j_call: TRBJ1-5

cdr3_nt: TGTGCCAGCAGCTTTTCTCGGGACAGCAATCAGCCCCAGCATTTT
cdr3_aa: CASSFSRDSNQPQHF
v_call: TRBV11-2
clone_size: once
d_call: NA
j_call: TRBJ1-5

cdr3_nt: TGTGCCACCAGTGATTCCGCGTCTGGGTTGGGGACCCAGTACTTC
cdr3_aa: CATSDSASGLGTQYF
v_call: TRBV24-1
clone_size: NA
d_call: NA
j_call: TRBJ2-5

cdr3_nt: TGTGCCAGCAGCCAAGGAGCGGGAGGGGTAGGCGACGAGCAGTACTTC
cdr3_aa: CASSQGAGGVGDEQYF
v_call: TRBV4-2
clone_size: NA
d_call: TRBD2
j_call: TRBJ2-7

cdr3_nt: TGTGCCAGCAGTCCCGGGACCCATTACACCGGGGAGCTGTTTTTT
cdr3_aa: CASSPGTHYTGELFF
v_call: TRBV6-2/TRBV6-3
clone_size: NA
d_call: NA
j_call: TRBJ2-2

cdr3_nt: TGTGCCAGCAGTACTTTTACTACTCCCGGGGAGCTGTTTTTT
cdr3_aa: CASSTFTTPGELFF
v_call: TRBV11-2
clone_size: NA
d_call: NA
j_call: TRBJ2-2

cdr3_nt: TGTGCCAGCAGCGAAATCCGGGGGGTCGAGCAGTACTTC
cdr3_aa: CASSEIRGVEQYF
v_call: TRBV2
clone_size: few
d_call: TRBD2
j_call: TRBJ2-7

cdr3_nt: TGTGCCAGCAGTCCGGGACAGATTAATGAAAAACTGTTTTTT
cdr3_aa: CASSPGQINEKLFF
v_call: TRBV28
clone_size: NA
d_call: TRBD1
j_call: TRBJ1-4

cdr3_nt: TGCGCCAGCAGTCACTCCCCATTTGTCTACGAGCAGTACTTC
cdr3_aa: CASSHSPFVYEQYF
v_call: TRBV23-1
clone_size: NA
d_call: NA
j_call: TRBJ2-7

cdr3_nt: TGTGCCAGTAGTCCGCACAGCCTGAACACTGAAGCTTTCTTT
cdr3_aa: CASSPHSLNTEAFF
v_call: TRBV19
clone_size: NA
d_call: NA
j_call: TRBJ1-1

cdr3_nt: TGTGCCAGCAGTGACAGAAGCTACACAGATACGCAGTATTTT
cdr3_aa: CASSDRSYTDTQYF
v_call: TRBV2
clone_size: NA
d_call: NA
j_call: TRBJ2-3

cdr3_nt: TGTGCCATCAGTGAGACTTTGGGACTATACTTC
cdr3_aa: CAISETLGLYF
v_call: TRBV10-3
clone_size: NA
d_call: NA
j_call: TRBJ1-2

cdr3_nt: TGTGCCAGCAGCTTAACGGGAGTGGGCGAGCAGTACTTC
cdr3_aa: CASSLTGVGEQYF
v_call: TRBV7-3
clone_size: NA
d_call: NA
j_call: TRBJ2-7

cdr3_nt: TGTGCCAGCAGCTTAACAAGGGACAGATACACCGGGGAGCTGTTTTTT
cdr3_aa: CASSLTRDRYTGELFF
v_call: TRBV7-3
clone_size: NA
d_call: TRBD1
j_call: TRBJ2-2

cdr3_nt: TGCGCCAGCAGCTTGGGGGACAGTTTAGGTGGGGATCTCTCTGGGGCCAACGTCCTGACTTTC
cdr3_aa: CASSLGDSLGGDLSGANVLTF
v_call: TRBV5-1
clone_size: NA
d_call: TRBD1
j_call: TRBJ2-6

cdr3_nt: TGTGCCAGCTCACACAGCCGGGACGACGGGGAGCTGTTTTTT
cdr3_aa: CASSHSRDDGELFF
v_call: TRBV18
clone_size: NA
d_call: NA
j_call: TRBJ2-2

cdr3_nt: TGTGCCAGCAGCGCCCGGGACACGAACACTGAAGCTTTCTTT
cdr3_aa: CASSARDTNTEAFF
v_call: TRBV21-1
clone_size: once
d_call: NA
j_call: TRBJ1-1

cdr3_nt: TGTGCCACCCCTGACGTAAGGCGGGAGGAAAAACTGTTTTTT
cdr3_aa: CATPDVRREEKLFF
v_call: TRBV24-1
clone_size: NA
d_call: NA
j_call: TRBJ1-4

cdr3_nt: TGTGCCAGCAGCTGGACAGTGGGGGTGGTAGCCGGAGTAAACGAGCAGTACTTC
cdr3_aa: CASSWTVGVVAGVNEQYF
v_call: TRBV7-9
clone_size: NA
d_call: NA
j_call: TRBJ2-7

cdr3_nt: TGTGCCAGCAGTTTAGGAATGTCCTACGAGCAGTACTTC
cdr3_aa: CASSLGMSYEQYF
v_call: TRBV12-3/TRBV12-4
clone_size: NA
d_call: NA
j_call: TRBJ2-7

cdr3_nt: TGTGCCAGCAGCTTAGTAAGGGTTCGGGCCGGGGAGCTGTTTTTT
cdr3_aa: CASSLVRVRAGELFF
v_call: TRBV11-2
clone_size: NA
d_call: NA
j_call: TRBJ2-2

cdr3_nt: TGTGCCAGCAGTTTAATCTCCGGGGCCAACGTCCTGACTTTC
cdr3_aa: CASSLISGANVLTF
v_call: TRBV6-2/TRBV6-3
clone_size: few
d_call: NA
j_call: TRBJ2-6

cdr3_nt: TGTGCCAGCAGCTCAGATCCGGGTCTCGGGGAGTTCTTC
cdr3_aa: CASSSDPGLGEFF
v_call: TRBV5-5
clone_size: NA
d_call: NA
j_call: TRBJ2-1

cdr3_nt: TGCGCCAGCAGCCCGTCGGGACTAGCGGGAGGGTTCCAAGAGACCCAGTACTTC
cdr3_aa: CASSPSGLAGGFQETQYF
v_call: TRBV5-1
clone_size: NA
d_call: TRBD2
j_call: TRBJ2-5

cdr3_nt: TGTGCCAGCAGCCGCGGGACTAGCGGTTCGACCTACGAGCAGTACTTC
cdr3_aa: CASSRGTSGSTYEQYF
v_call: TRBV4-2
clone_size: many
d_call: TRBD2
j_call: TRBJ2-7

cdr3_nt: TGTGCCAGCAGTGTCAAGGTGGGGATGACCCAGCATTTT
cdr3_aa: CASSVKVGMTQHF
v_call: TRBV6-4
clone_size: NA
d_call: NA
j_call: TRBJ1-5

cdr3_nt: TGTGCCAGTAGTGTGGGACTAGCGGGGGGGACCCAGTACTTC
cdr3_aa: CASSVGLAGGTQYF
v_call: TRBV19
clone_size: NA
d_call: TRBD2
j_call: TRBJ2-5

cdr3_nt: TGTGCCAGCAGCTTAGTCAGTTTCCGTGATGGCTACACCTTC
cdr3_aa: CASSLVSFRDGYTF
v_call: TRBV5-4
clone_size: NA
d_call: NA
j_call: TRBJ1-2

cdr3_nt: TGCGCCAGCAGCCTAAGGGGGCTAACCAAAAACATTCAGTACTTC
cdr3_aa: CASSLRGLTKNIQYF
v_call: TRBV4-1
clone_size: NA
d_call: TRBD1
j_call: TRBJ2-4

cdr3_nt: TGCGGTGGGACGGGTGGGAATGAGCAGTTCTTC
cdr3_aa: CGGTGGNEQFF
v_call: TRBV2
clone_size: NA
d_call: NA
j_call: TRBJ2-1

cdr3_nt: TGTGCCAGCAGCTCCAGGGGGAGACTGTTTTTT
cdr3_aa: CASSSRGRLFF
v_call: TRBV11-3
clone_size: NA
d_call: TRBD1
j_call: TRBJ1-4

cdr3_nt: TGTGCCAGCAGCACAGCTCGGGCCCGCGGCTACGAGCAGTACTTC
cdr3_aa: CASSTARARGYEQYF
v_call: TRBV11-2
clone_size: NA
d_call: NA
j_call: TRBJ2-7

cdr3_nt: TGTGCCAGCAGTCGGGAGGTCCCAGAGACCCAGTACTTC
cdr3_aa: CASSREVPETQYF
v_call: TRBV12-3/TRBV12-4
clone_size: NA
d_call: TRBD2
j_call: TRBJ2-5

cdr3_nt: TGCGCCAGCAGCCAAGTCCCTCCAGGGTCCAAAAACATTCAGTACTTC
cdr3_aa: CASSQVPPGSKNIQYF
v_call: TRBV4-1
clone_size: NA
d_call: NA
j_call: TRBJ2-4

cdr3_nt: TGTGCCAGTAGTATGGACACGAGACCTAACTATGGCTACACCTTC
cdr3_aa: CASSMDTRPNYGYTF
v_call: TRBV19
clone_size: NA
d_call: NA
j_call: TRBJ1-2

cdr3_nt: TGTGCCAGCAGCTTAACCCAGGACACCGGGGAGCTGTTTTTT
cdr3_aa: CASSLTQDTGELFF
v_call: TRBV7-2
clone_size: NA
d_call: NA
j_call: TRBJ2-2